This paragraph covers one T cell receptor (beta chain) sequence. What it binds is not known. All the people who gave samples were healthy bone marrow donors. This sample was taken from a study of cytomegalovirus exposure and HLA in healthy donors. Study-wide points: Later analysis reportedly placed an Asian-associated ancestry cluster below the roughly 700-donor mean in N-insertions.

Trimming pared 6 bases from V and 3 bases from J, leaving 18 bases between. The germline CDR1 and CDR2 sequences are KGHSH and LQKENI. This CDR3 spans 16 amino acids. PCR primers comprised 60 Vbeta and 13 Jbeta primers. Profiled with immunoSEQ multiplex PCR; TCRdb holds only in-frame clones, not every one. Of 90,000 to 100,000 clones in the sample, roughly three quarters were seen once. The source material was PBMCs. This clonotype was sampled from a female donor in good health and CMV-seronegative. This chain links TRBV18 with TRBJ1-5; D remains ambiguous. The CDR3 bases are TGTGCCAGCTCGCCCTACCGGGAGCCTTACAATCAGCCCCAGCATTTT. Protein: CASSPYREPYNQPQHF. Full variable domain (rest looked up from reference TRBV18 and TRBJ1-5): NAGVMQNPRHLVRRRGQEARLRCSPMKGHSHVYWYRQLPEEGLKFMVYLQKENIIDESGMPKERFSAEFPKEGPSILRIQQVVRGDSAAYFCASSPYREPYNQPQHFGDGTRLSIL.